This T cell receptor (beta chain) was captured in a study of blood T cell repertoires in COVID-19 (dated by TCRdb to 2018 to 2020). About the study as a whole: Samples from collaborators originated in the United States, Italy and Spain and spanned both the acute and convalescent phases of COVID-19. A de-identified subject ID, COVID-19 status, age in years and sex were almost always included in the sample metadata. Where HLA class I and class II types were available, the types were taken from metadata supplied by the sample provider, not from assay-based typing. The prospective study material was composed of cDNA or gDNA derived from T cells, B-cell-depleted T cells, or PBMCs. The repertoires were released in a freely available public database intended as a resource for research on the immune response to SARS-CoV-2. The samples were drawn from the first 160 participants of the ongoing ImmuneRACE study and from 1,200 or so subjects provided by 6 global collaborators. The dataset comprised deeply sampled blood TCRbeta repertoires from subjects exposed to, actively infected with, or recovered from COVID-19.

The immunoSEQ Assay, a bias-controlled multiplex PCR, was used to amplify TCRbeta CDR3 regions from genomic DNA. In the original analysis: The number of nucleated cells in each sample was estimated from the amplification of reference gene primers within the assay. To quantify the absolute abundance of each unique TCRbeta CDR3 rearrangement, sequence reads were collapsed and filtered. For each sample, productive Simpson clonality was calculated as the square root of Simpson's diversity index across productive rearrangements. In its TCRdb copy, this immuneACCESS table keeps in-frame sequences only and misses some clones. Where compared with another copy, unresolved V genes explain less than half of these, and the others have no known cause. That table is the source of V, J and clone size, and D and trimming were worked out from the DNA. In all, the sample holds approximately 200,000 clones, and around 95% of those were seen once. The ten largest clones add up to approximately 0.69% of the sample.

As to this clone: Its antigen is unknown. Per-base qualities were not stored, and no clone one base away is much larger.

At one collaborating source in Seattle, patients were enrolled during active infection and were followed longitudinally through the course of disease. Collaborating institutions collected whole blood in K2EDTA tubes following their own protocols. For TCRbeta analysis, collaborators shipped samples as frozen whole blood, isolated PBMCs, or DNA extracted from either of those sample types. The CDR3 has 14 amino acids, counting the end cysteine and phenylalanine. Only CDR3 DNA remains: 42 bases, in frame from the first base. The germline V gene (reference sequence) provides CDR1 SGHNT and CDR2 YYREEE. Germline trimming amounts to 1 base on V and 3 bases on J, with 3 as the count of junction bases outside the gene matches. Overall study results and their limits: The quantity of clinical and demographic metadata differed by source and by participant and was supplied without curation.

The sequence was collected from a man in his thirties or forties with COVID-19, enrolled during active disease. This receptor chain uses TRBV5-4 and TRBJ1-2; 7 bases in between match TRBD1. Sequenced sample: peripheral blood. The CDR3 reads as follows: CASSLKGADYGYTF. The DNA sequence is given as TGTGCCAGCAGCTTGAAGGGGGCGGACTATGGCTACACCTTC.